Listed here are 23 T cell receptor beta chains from one sample, sequenced in a study of OX40 agonist ivuxolimab in advanced cancers. Method: immunoSEQ multiplex PCR; TCRdb's copy keeps in-frame clones and lacks some. Among more than 50,000 clones listed, around 83% were seen once. Sequenced material: CD4+ or CD8+ T cells sorted from blood, taken in a trial of the OX40 agonist ivuxolimab. These receptors were collected from an adult with an advanced solid tumor such as melanoma, head and neck, liver or kidney cancer.

The CDR3 loop is CAWEGNSYEQYF. The DNA of the CDR3 is TGTGCCTGGGAAGGGAACTCCTACGAGCAGTACTTC. The chain employs TRBV30 and TRBJ2-7; D unclear. Germline CDR1 GTSNPN, CDR2 SVGIG (reference sequence). CDR3 length: 12 residues. V gave up 5 bases and J gave up 0 bases, with 8 bases separating them.

The chain uses TRBV30 and TRBJ1-2; TRBD1 agrees at 7 bases. The CDR3 totals 12 residues. V lost 5 bases and J lost 3; bases outside the gene matches: 3. The germline V gene has CDR1 GTSNPN and CDR2 SVGIG (reference sequence). The DNA of the CDR3 is TGTGCCTGGGGGGGACAGCACTATGGCTACACCTTC. Translated, it gives CAWGGQHYGYTF. Filled out from reference TRBV30 and TRBJ1-2, the complete variable domain reads SQTIHQWPATLVQPVGSPLSLECTVEGTSNPNLYWYRQAAGRGLQLLFYSVGIGQISSEVPQNLSASRPQDRQFILSSKKLLLSDSGFYLCAWGGQHYGYTFGSGTRLTVV.

This clone came up a few times. The rearrangement joins TRBV29-1 to TRBJ1-1; no definite D call. V was trimmed by 6 bases and J by 11 bases, leaving 13 bases between them. Germline V gene lookup returns CDR1 SQVTM and CDR2 ANQGSEA. The CDR3 covers 10 residues. In nucleotides, the CDR3 is TGCAGCGTGTTCCCGGGGAGGGCTTTCTTT. This codes for CSVFPGRAFF.

CDR3 loop: CSVTATNEQYF. The CDR3 region has the DNA TGCAGTGTTACAGCGACCAACGAGCAGTACTTC. The chain uses TRBV20-1 and TRBJ2-7; D remains unclear. Between the trimmed V and J ends, which lost 7 bases and 5 bases, there was a span of 12 bases. CDR3 length: 11 residues. Germline V gene lookup returns CDR1 DFQATT and CDR2 SNEGSKA (reference sequence).

The chain joins TRBV4-3 to TRBJ1-1, with unresolved D. The length of the CDR3 is 16 residues. Trimming cost V 0 bases and J 1 base, with 12 bases left between them. The germline V gene has CDR1 LGHNA and CDR2 YSLEER. CDR3 sequence reads: CASSQDQTKGNTEAFF. The CDR3 region has the DNA TGCGCCAGCAGCCAAGATCAAACAAAGGGGAACACTGAAGCTTTCTTT.

The chain employs TRBV5-1 and TRBJ2-7; no firm D call. The CDR3 has 15 residues. Germline V lookup: CDR1 SGHRS, CDR2 YFSETQ. The V gene lost 5 bases and the J gene lost 0 bases, with 15 bases spanning the gap. The CDR3 spells CASSSGLAISYEQYF. DNA for the CDR3: TGCGCCAGCAGTTCTGGGTTGGCGATCTCCTACGAGCAGTACTTC.

V is TRBV4-2 and J is TRBJ1-5, with D unresolved. V was pared by 4 bases and J by 4 bases, with 8 bases between. The germline gives CDR1 LGHNA, CDR2 YNFKEQ. The CDR3 extends over 13 amino acids. CDR3 DNA sequence: TGTGCCAGCAGCCTGGACCGAAATCAGCCCCAGCATTTT. Translated: CASSLDRNQPQHF.

The genes are TRBV10-3 and TRBJ2-3; the match to TRBD2 covers 15 bases. Germline CDR1 ENHRY, CDR2 SYGVKD. The CDR3 has 18 amino acids. V lost 6 bases, J lost 0 bases, and 7 bases stayed unmatched. The CDR3 DNA follows: TGTGCCATCAGCACCGGGACTAGCGGGGGGCCCAGCACAGATACGCAGTATTTT. Its protein product is CAISTGTSGGPSTDTQYF.

V gene TRBV7-2 combines with J gene TRBJ2-1; 7 positions match TRBD2. V shed 3 bases and J 2 bases; nucleotides not matched to a gene: 7. CDR3 size: 16 residues. In germline, CDR1 is SGHTA, CDR2 FQGNSA. Here the CDR3 DNA reads TGTGCCAGCAGCTTTAGGCTAGCGGAGCCCTACAATGAGCAGTTCTTC. Encoded protein: CASSFRLAEPYNEQFF.

This chain joins TRBV5-1 and TRBJ1-1, with 9 bases fitting TRBD1. The V segment lost 3 bases and the J segment 4 bases; nucleotides outside the gene matches: 4. Germline values: CDR1 SGHRS, CDR2 YFSETQ. The CDR3 has 14 amino acids. CDR3 sequence: CASSSGTGSTEAFF. CDR3 in DNA: TGCGCCAGCAGCTCCGGGACAGGGAGCACTGAAGCTTTCTTT. The full variable domain, rest sourced from reference TRBV5-1 and TRBJ1-1, is KAGVTQTPRYLIKTRGQQVTLSCSPISGHRSVSWYQQTPGQGLQFLFEYFSETQRNKGNFPGRFSGRQFSNSRSEMNVSTLELGDSALYLCASSSGTGSTEAFFGQGTRLTVV.

This chain uses TRBV27 with TRBJ2-2; TRBD2 might be the D (6 bases). Deletions cut 0 bases from V and 7 bases from J, with 6 bases between. Looked up from germline, CDR1 is MNHEY and CDR2 is SMNVEV (reference sequence). The CDR3 is 13 amino acids. CDR3 bases: TGTGCCAGCAGTTTATCGGAGGGCGGGGAGCTGTTTTTT. Amino acids: CASSLSEGGELFF.

CDR3 amino acids: CASSRQGLATEAFF. The CDR3 coding sequence is TGTGCCAGCAGCCGACAGGGGTTGGCCACTGAAGCTTTCTTT. This chain uses TRBV7-9 with TRBJ1-1, with TRBD1 matching over 8 bases. This CDR3 is built from 14 residues. Germline V gene sequence: CDR1 SEHNR, CDR2 FQNEAQ (reference sequence). V lost 5 bases to trimming and J lost 4 bases; unmatched junction nucleotides: 6. The whole variable domain, remainder taken from reference TRBV7-9 and TRBJ1-1, is DTGVSQNPRHKITKRGQNVTFRCDPISEHNRLYWYRQTLGQGPEFLTYFQNEAQLEKSRLLSDRFSAERPKGSFSTLEIQRTEQGDSAMYLCASSRQGLATEAFFGQGTRLTVV.

The chain carries TRBV9 and TRBJ2-7; no reliable D call. The CDR3 spans 15 residues. Between the trimmed V and J ends, which lost 0 bases and 2 bases, there was a span of 12 bases. The germline gives CDR1 SGDLS, CDR2 YYNGEE. CDR3 sequence reads: CASSVAGNPTYEQYF. The CDR3 coding sequence is TGTGCCAGCAGCGTAGCAGGCAACCCGACCTACGAGCAGTACTTC. The complete variable domain, with remaining parts taken from reference TRBV9 and TRBJ2-7, reads DSGVTQTPKHLITATGQRVTLRCSPRSGDLSVYWYQQSLDQGLQFLIQYYNGEERAKGNILERFSAQQFPDLHSELNLSSLELGDSALYFCASSVAGNPTYEQYFGPGTRLTVT.

The chain carries TRBV29-1 and TRBJ1-2; TRBD1 might be the D (6 bases). V lost 2 bases to trimming and J lost 8 bases, with 9 bases between them. The CDR3 is made up of 11 amino acids. Germline V gene sequence: CDR1 SQVTM, CDR2 ANQGSEA. The CDR3 loop is CSVEWGQGYTF. CDR3 nucleotides: TGCAGCGTTGAATGGGGGCAGGGCTACACCTTC.

This clone was detected only a few times. This sequence joins TRBV7-9 and TRBJ2-1, with 7 bases lining up with TRBD2. The length of the CDR3 is 12 residues. With V trimmed by 5 bases and J by 13 bases, 8 bases remained unmatched. Germline V gene sequence: CDR1 SEHNR, CDR2 FQNEAQ (reference sequence). This CDR3 reads CASSPWDYSQFF. CDR3 DNA: TGTGCCAGCAGCCCCTGGGACTATAGCCAGTTCTTC.

This chain links TRBV11-2 with TRBJ1-3; the match to TRBD1 covers 7 bases. The length of the CDR3 is 17 residues. V trimming: 4 bases; J trimming: 4 bases; junction bases outside the gene matches: 13. Germline CDR1 is SGHAT and CDR2 is FQNNGV. The CDR3 loop reads CASSSTGRRLSGNTIYF. Written as DNA, the CDR3 is TGTGCCAGCAGCTCGACAGGGAGAAGGCTCTCCGGAAACACCATATATTTT. The full variable domain, with the rest looked up from reference TRBV11-2 and TRBJ1-3, is EAGVAQSPRYKIIEKRQSVAFWCNPISGHATLYWYQQILGQGPKLLIQFQNNGVVDDSQLPKDRFSAERLKGVDSTLKIQPAKLEDSAVYLCASSSTGRRLSGNTIYFGEGSWLTVV.

J is TRBJ2-7 and V is TRBV6-1, with 9 bases identical to TRBD2. Germline V gives CDR1 MNHNS, CDR2 SASEGT. This CDR3 comprises 15 residues. V was pared by 6 bases and J by 2 bases, with 8 bases of the junction left unmatched. The DNA for the CDR3 is TGTGCCAGCAGGCCCCCTAGCGGGGCTCCCTACGAGCAGTACTTC. Translation: CASRPPSGAPYEQYF.

V usage is TRBV6-5 and J usage is TRBJ1-2; tentatively, D is TRBD1 (5 bases). The germline CDR1 and CDR2 sequences are MNHEY and SVGAGI. V was shortened by 2 bases and J by 3 bases, with 7 bases between the two germline ends. This CDR3 is 13 amino acids long. CDR3 coding DNA: TGTGCCAGCAGTTACGCGGGGGACTATGGCTACACCTTC. Encoded protein: CASSYAGDYGYTF.

The CDR3 region is CASSPTAVMDEQFF. The CDR3, as DNA: TGTGCCAGCAGCCCCACGGCGGTCATGGATGAGCAGTTCTTC. V is TRBV7-9 and J is TRBJ2-1, with D unresolved. The ends were cut back, 5 bases at V and 8 bases at J, with 16 bases in the middle. This CDR3 spans 14 amino acids. The germline gives CDR1 SEHNR, CDR2 FQNEAQ (reference sequence).

V is TRBV10-3 and J is TRBJ2-6, with D perhaps TRBD2 (5 bases). The CDR3 covers 20 residues. Trimming took off 5 bases at V and 4 bases at J, with 27 bases between the two ends. The germline gives CDR1 ENHRY, CDR2 SYGVKD. CDR3 sequence reads: CAISPLRDEGKVGGANVLTF. Here the CDR3 DNA reads TGTGCCATCAGTCCTCTCCGGGATGAGGGAAAGGTCGGCGGGGCCAACGTCCTGACTTTC.

This clone has just a few counts. CDR3 sequence (DNA): TGTGCCAGCAAGGGCCCTCAGGCCTATGGCTACACCTTC. Translating it yields CASKGPQAYGYTF. The V gene is TRBV25-1, the J gene TRBJ1-2; D is unclear. V lost 7 bases and J 4 bases, leaving 13 bases between the germline ends. Germline CDR1 is MGHDK and CDR2 is SYGVNS. The CDR3 is 13 residues long.

The V gene is TRBV4-3, the J gene TRBJ1-5; no definite D call. The CDR3 is made up of 14 amino acids. V lost 1 base and J lost 5, with 9 bases in between. CDR1 and CDR2 from the germline V gene are LGHNA and YSLEER. The chain's CDR3 is CASSQVGRDQPQHF. CDR3 DNA sequence: TGCGCCAGCAGCCAAGTTGGTAGGGATCAGCCCCAGCATTTT.

This clone was picked up one time. The chain couples TRBV21-1 to TRBJ2-2. TRBV21-1 is deemed a pseudogene. The CDR3 consists of 15 residues. CDR3 coding DNA: TGTGCCAGCAGCAAAGGTGGAAGGGCGGACGGGGAGCTGTTTTTT. Amino acid sequence: CASSKGGRADGELFF.